Below, 29 T cell receptor beta chains from the same sample are listed, as sequenced in a study of CD8 T cells in ankylosing spondylitis. TCRdb re-called the 5' RACE reads with MiXCR, one entry per CDR3 protein. Of about 400,000 distinct CDR3 sequences listed, approximately 22% are singletons. Input material: blood, either unsorted or a sorted T cell fraction (not recorded which). The source is a male donor with ankylosing spondylitis or in good health (not recorded which).

This clonotype was detected only a few times. The V call is TRBV5-1, the J call TRBJ2-7; 10 bases align to TRBD1. With V trimmed by 1 base and J by 4 bases, 5 bases remained unmatched. The CDR3 extends over 15 amino acids. CDR1 SGHRS and CDR2 YFSETQ come from the germline V gene. CDR3 protein: CASSLLTGGLYEQYF. CDR3 nucleotides: TGCGCCAGCAGCTTGTTGACAGGGGGCCTTTACGAGCAGTACTTC.

With regard to this clonotype: At one boundary the junction diverges from the germline segment, which might be a read error. CDR3 amino acids: CASSVAGGYELYF. The CDR3 region has the DNA TGTGCCAGCAGCGTAGCCGGAGGCTACGAGCTGTACTTC. The V gene is TRBV9, the J gene TRBJ2-7; D is perhaps TRBD2 (5 bases). The germline V gene encodes CDR1 SGDLS and CDR2 YYNGEE. This CDR3 spans 13 amino acids. The full variable domain, completed using reference TRBV9 and TRBJ2-7, is DSGVTQTPKHLITATGQRVTLRCSPRSGDLSVYWYQQSLDQGLQFLIQYYNGEERAKGNILERFSAQQFPDLHSELNLSSLELGDSALYFCASSVAGGYELYFGPGTRLTVT.

The genes are TRBV2 and TRBJ2-7; D not certain. V shed 6 bases and J shed 3 bases, with 6 bases lying between them. CDR3 size: 11 residues. Germline V gene sequence: CDR1 SNHLY, CDR2 FYNNEI. CDR3 DNA sequence: TGTGCCAGCAGAGGATTCTACGAGCAGTACTTC. Translating it yields CASRGFYEQYF.

V and J are TRBV5-4 and TRBJ2-1; D is unresolved. The ends were cut back, 2 bases at V and 4 bases at J, with 7 bases in the middle. CDR1 is SGHNT and CDR2 is YYREEE in the germline V gene (reference sequence). The CDR3 contains 13 residues. The CDR3 is CASSFLSYNEQFF. CDR3 DNA: TGTGCCAGCAGCTTCCTTTCTTACAATGAGCAGTTCTTC.

The V call is TRBV4-1, the J call TRBJ2-2; D is possibly TRBD2 (6 bases). This CDR3 is built from 17 residues. V gave up 0 bases and J gave up 4 bases, with 15 bases separating them. CDR1 is MGHRA, CDR2 YSYEKL, per germline. CDR3: CASSQEFGVGSTGELFF. The CDR3 nucleotides are TGCGCCAGCAGCCAAGAGTTCGGGGTCGGGAGCACCGGGGAGCTGTTTTTT.

This clonotype was observed a handful of times. V and J are TRBV12-3 or TRBV12-4 and TRBJ2-6; 7 bases are shared with TRBD1. The CDR3 is made up of 17 amino acids. V shed 5 bases and J 0 bases; nucleotides not matched to a gene: 7. CDR3 loop: CASSPGQESSGANVLTF. In nucleotides, the CDR3 is TGTGCCAGCAGTCCAGGACAGGAAAGCTCTGGGGCCAACGTCCTGACTTTC.

This clonotype has more than one count but fewer than ten. The chain links TRBV29-1 to TRBJ2-7, with D tentatively TRBD1 (5 bases). The CDR3 spans 14 residues. Looked up from germline, CDR1 is SQVTM and CDR2 is ANQGSEA. The V gene lost 6 bases and the J gene lost 7 bases, with 22 bases spanning the gap. The CDR3 coding sequence is TGCAGCGTAGACATTCAGGGCCTTGGATTGGAGCAGTACTTC. Translated: CSVDIQGLGLEQYF.

This clonotype turned up a few times. The V and J genes are TRBV2 and TRBJ2-7; 7 bases align to TRBD1. The V segment lost 3 bases and the J segment 3 bases; nucleotides outside the gene matches: 8. The CDR3 contains 15 residues. The germline gives CDR1 SNHLY, CDR2 FYNNEI. In nucleotides, the CDR3 is TGTGCCAGCAGTGAGATGGGGGACAGAAACTACGAGCAGTACTTC. The encoded protein is CASSEMGDRNYEQYF. The variable domain in full, completed from reference TRBV2 and TRBJ2-7, reads EPEVTQTPSHQVTQMGQEVILRCVPISNHLYFYWYRQILGQKVEFLVSFYNNEISEKSEIFDDQFSVERPDGSNFTLKIRSTKLEDSAMYFCASSEMGDRNYEQYFGPGTRLTVT.

The J gene is TRBJ1-4, the V gene TRBV10-2; D gene uncertain. V was pared by 6 bases and J by 0 bases, with 8 bases between. Germline V CDR1 and CDR2: WSHSY, SAAADI. The CDR3 consists of 14 residues. In DNA form, the CDR3 reads TGCGCCAGCAGATTGCAGGCAACTAATGAAAAACTGTTTTTT. It translates to CASRLQATNEKLFF.

This chain joins TRBV10-3 and TRBJ2-3; the D is unclear. Germline lookup yields CDR1 ENHRY and CDR2 SYGVKD. V was clipped by 8 bases and J by 3 bases, with 12 bases between them. There are 13 residues in the CDR3. The CDR3 DNA is TGTGCCATCGGATCGACTCCTACAGATACGCAGTATTTT. Protein sequence: CAIGSTPTDTQYF.

The rearrangement links TRBV4-1 to TRBJ1-2; D ambiguous. Germline V gene sequence: CDR1 MGHRA, CDR2 YSYEKL. This CDR3 comprises 15 residues. V was clipped by 0 bases and J by 3 bases, with 11 bases between them. The CDR3 loop reads CASSQDQLTDYGYTF. As DNA, the CDR3 is TGCGCCAGCAGCCAAGATCAGTTAACCGACTATGGCTACACCTTC.

This clonotype was seen more than once but under ten times. Here the CDR3 reads CSARDWAGEADTQYF. The CDR3 nucleotides read TGCAGTGCTAGAGATTGGGCAGGGGAGGCAGATACGCAGTATTTT. This chain connects TRBV20-1 to TRBJ2-3, with D perhaps assigned TRBD1 or TRBD2 (6 bases each). Germline-derived CDR1 and CDR2 are DFQATT and SNEGSKA (reference sequence). This CDR3 spans 15 amino acids. V lost 0 bases and J 4 bases, leaving 14 bases between the germline ends.

Only a few counts were recorded for this clonotype. CDR3: CATSRETGESYEQYF. The DNA for the CDR3 is TGTGCCACCAGCAGGGAGACAGGGGAGAGCTACGAGCAGTACTTC. This rearrangement joins TRBV15 to TRBJ2-7, with 8 bases aligning to TRBD1. V was clipped by 3 bases and J by 3 bases; unmatched bases: 7. The V gene's germline CDR1 is LNHNV and CDR2 YYDKDF (reference sequence). CDR3 length equals 15 residues.

V gene TRBV12-3 or TRBV12-4 combines with J gene TRBJ2-7; 7 bases agree with TRBD1. CDR3 size: 15 residues. Unmatched junction bases numbered 9, after V lost 2 bases and J lost 5 bases. CDR3 in DNA: TGTGCCAGCAGTTTAACAACAGGGGTAGGCAACGAGCAGTACTTC. Translation gives CASSLTTGVGNEQYF.

This CDR3 is CASSPGQIKNIQYF. The CDR3 region has the DNA TGTGCCAGCAGCCCGGGACAGATAAAAAACATTCAGTACTTC. The chain carries TRBV7-8 and TRBJ2-4; 7 positions agree with TRBD1. The germline V gene has CDR1 SGHVS and CDR2 FQNEAQ. V lost 5 bases to trimming and J lost 4 bases; unmatched junction nucleotides: 5. The CDR3 consists of 14 residues.

This clonotype was observed a few times. This sequence joins TRBV7-9 and TRBJ2-2; maybe TRBD2 (6 bases). From germline, CDR1 is SEHNR and CDR2 FQNEAQ (reference sequence). The CDR3 loop spans 15 amino acids. V was pared by 6 bases and J by 0 bases, with 11 bases between. The CDR3, as DNA: TGTGCCAGCAGTCCAAGCGGGCCGAACACCGGGGAGCTGTTTTTT. It translates to CASSPSGPNTGELFF.

The chain links TRBV29-1 to TRBJ2-5; no reliable D call. Germline loops: CDR1 SQVTM, CDR2 ANQGSEA. Between the trimmed V and J ends, which lost 3 bases and 4 bases, there was a span of 9 bases. The CDR3 totals 12 residues. The CDR3 region has the DNA TGCAGCGTTGAGGGATCGGTAGAGACCCAGTACTTC. Amino acid sequence: CSVEGSVETQYF.

The sample holds one count of this clonotype. V and J are TRBV12-3 or TRBV12-4 and TRBJ2-7; 8 nucleotides line up with TRBD1. The CDR3 totals 15 residues. V trimming: 3 bases; J trimming: 2 bases; junction bases outside the gene matches: 6. DNA for the CDR3: TGTGCCAGCAGTTTCCCGGACAGGGAGGCCTACGAGCAGTACTTC. It codes for CASSFPDREAYEQYF.

The V call is TRBV12-3 or TRBV12-4, the J call TRBJ2-7; possible D gene TRBD2, 5 bases. This CDR3 contains 16 residues. V lost 5 bases, J lost 0 bases, and 17 bases lay in between. CDR3 sequence reads: CASSAPGSLGSYEQYF. DNA for the CDR3: TGTGCCAGCAGTGCGCCGGGAAGTCTAGGCTCCTACGAGCAGTACTTC.

The chain employs TRBV12-3 or TRBV12-4 and TRBJ2-2; 8 positions match TRBD1. V shed 5 bases and J 6 bases; nucleotides not matched to a gene: 5. The CDR3 is 14 amino acids. CDR3 sequence: CASSTDRGAGELFF. The CDR3 DNA reads as TGTGCCAGCAGTACCGACAGGGGCGCCGGGGAGCTGTTTTTT.

The chain links TRBV24-1 to TRBJ2-2, with D possibly matching TRBD1 (6 bases). The CDR3 runs to 18 residues. The V end was cut by 4 bases, the J end by 3 bases, with 20 bases between. Germline V gives CDR1 KGHDR, CDR2 SFDVKD. CDR3 DNA: TGTGCCACCAGTGACCCCAGGGGAGCCGTCCCCGACACCGGGGAGCTGTTTTTT. Translated: CATSDPRGAVPDTGELFF.

The table lists this clonotype with a few counts. The V and J genes are TRBV5-6 and TRBJ2-7; D unresolved. The CDR3 is made up of 13 amino acids. V dropped 4 bases and J dropped 2 bases, with 10 bases sitting between them. Germline V gene data show CDR1 as SGHDT and CDR2 as YYEEEE. The CDR3 here is CASSSTVTYEQYF. The DNA for the CDR3 is TGTGCCAGCAGCAGTACAGTAACCTACGAGCAGTACTTC.

This sequence joins TRBV7-6 and TRBJ2-2, with 9 bases identical to TRBD2. V lost 1 base and J lost 1; bases outside the gene matches: 10. The germline V gene encodes CDR1 SGHVS and CDR2 FNYEAQ. This CDR3 has 19 amino acids. CDR3 region: CASSLDASGETVNTGELFF. The CDR3 region has the DNA TGTGCCAGCAGCTTAGATGCTAGCGGGGAAACGGTGAACACCGGGGAGCTGTTTTTT.

The genes are TRBV10-3 and TRBJ1-5, with D perhaps matching TRBD1 (5 bases). Per germline, CDR1 ENHRY and CDR2 SYGVKD. The V and J ends lost 11 bases and 1 base respectively, with 27 bases between them. This CDR3 comprises 18 residues. The CDR3 region has the DNA TGTGCCGCTCAGGGAGAAAGGGTGGGTCTCAGAAGCAATCAGCCCCAGCATTTT. Encoded protein: CAAQGERVGLRSNQPQHF.

The chain couples TRBV7-9 to TRBJ2-2; possible D gene TRBD2, 5 bases. The V end was cut by 0 bases, the J end by 0 bases, with 8 bases between. Germline-derived CDR1 and CDR2 are SEHNR and FQNEAQ (reference sequence). The CDR3 runs to 16 residues. The CDR3 sequence is CASSLAGLTNTGELFF. CDR3 DNA sequence: TGTGCCAGCAGCTTAGCCGGACTCACGAACACCGGGGAGCTGTTTTTT. Supplemented by reference TRBV7-9 and TRBJ2-2, the full variable domain reads DTGVSQNPRHKITKRGQNVTFRCDPISEHNRLYWYRQTLGQGPEFLTYFQNEAQLEKSRLLSDRFSAERPKGSFSTLEIQRTEQGDSAMYLCASSLAGLTNTGELFFGEGSRLTVL.

The chain couples TRBV27 to TRBJ2-7, with 8 bases matching TRBD1. After removal of 6 bases from V and 0 bases from J, the junction contained 1 base not matched to a gene. Per germline, CDR1 MNHEY and CDR2 SMNVEV (reference sequence). The CDR3 has 13 residues. The CDR3 sequence: CASSGQGSYEQYF. The CDR3 DNA follows: TGTGCCAGCAGCGGACAGGGCTCCTACGAGCAGTACTTC.

The chain links TRBV5-6 to TRBJ2-1, with 8 bases lining up with TRBD1. CDR1 is SGHDT, CDR2 YYEEEE, per germline. The CDR3 has 15 residues. V shed 4 bases and J 5 bases; nucleotides not matched to a gene: 8. CDR3 protein: CASSGTGWGHNEQFF. CDR3 nucleotides: TGTGCCAGCAGCGGGACAGGTTGGGGACACAATGAGCAGTTCTTC. Full variable domain (missing parts from reference TRBV5-6 and TRBJ2-1): DAGVTQSPTHLIKTRGQQVTLRCSPKSGHDTVSWYQQALGQGPQFIFQYYEEEERQRGNFPDRFSGHQFPNYSSELNVNALLLGDSALYLCASSGTGWGHNEQFFGPGTRLTVL.

The chain has TRBV20-1 and TRBJ2-2; 9 nucleotides line up with TRBD2. V trimming: 0 bases; J trimming: 7 bases; junction bases outside the gene matches: 15. This CDR3 comprises 18 residues. The germline gives CDR1 DFQATT, CDR2 SNEGSKA (reference sequence). The CDR3 region has the DNA TGCAGTGCTAGAGATCTCACGGGTAGCGGGGGCCCCAGCGGGGAGCTGTTTTTT. Protein sequence: CSARDLTGSGGPSGELFF.

There are a few counts of this clonotype. The chain joins TRBV4-1 to TRBJ2-5; no definite D call. The V end was cut by 0 bases, the J end by 0 bases, with 8 bases between. Germline CDR1 and CDR2: MGHRA and YSYEKL. CDR3 size: 15 residues. The CDR3 region has the DNA TGCGCCAGCAGCCAAGAAGTCCAGTACCAAGAGACCCAGTACTTC. Residues: CASSQEVQYQETQYF.